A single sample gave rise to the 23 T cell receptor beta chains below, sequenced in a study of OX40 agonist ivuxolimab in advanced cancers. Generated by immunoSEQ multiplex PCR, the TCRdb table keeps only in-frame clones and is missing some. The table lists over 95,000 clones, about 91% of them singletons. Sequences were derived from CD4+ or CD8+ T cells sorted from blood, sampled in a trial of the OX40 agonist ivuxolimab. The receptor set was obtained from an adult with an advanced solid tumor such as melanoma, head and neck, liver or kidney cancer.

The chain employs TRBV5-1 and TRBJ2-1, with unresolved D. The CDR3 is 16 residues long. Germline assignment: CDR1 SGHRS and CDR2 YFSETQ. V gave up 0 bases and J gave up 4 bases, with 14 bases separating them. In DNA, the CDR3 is TGCGCCAGCAGCTTGGCCGAGGCAGGTTCTTACAATGAGCAGTTCTTC. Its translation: CASSLAEAGSYNEQFF. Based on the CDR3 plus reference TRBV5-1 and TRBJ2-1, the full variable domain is KAGVTQTPRYLIKTRGQQVTLSCSPISGHRSVSWYQQTPGQGLQFLFEYFSETQRNKGNFPGRFSGRQFSNSRSEMNVSTLELGDSALYLCASSLAEAGSYNEQFFGPGTRLTVL.

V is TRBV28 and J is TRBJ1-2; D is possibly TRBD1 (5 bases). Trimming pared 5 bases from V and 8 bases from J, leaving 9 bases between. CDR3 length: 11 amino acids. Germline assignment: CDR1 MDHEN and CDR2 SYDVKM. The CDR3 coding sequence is TGTGCCAGCAGTAGGACAAGAGGCTACACCTTC. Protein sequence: CASSRTRGYTF.

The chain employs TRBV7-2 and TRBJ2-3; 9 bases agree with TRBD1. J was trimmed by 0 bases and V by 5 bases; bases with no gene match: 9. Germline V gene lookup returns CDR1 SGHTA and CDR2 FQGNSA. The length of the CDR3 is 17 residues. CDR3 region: CASSPGTGGASTDTQYF. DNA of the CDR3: TGTGCCAGCAGCCCAGGTACAGGGGGCGCTAGCACAGATACGCAGTATTTT.

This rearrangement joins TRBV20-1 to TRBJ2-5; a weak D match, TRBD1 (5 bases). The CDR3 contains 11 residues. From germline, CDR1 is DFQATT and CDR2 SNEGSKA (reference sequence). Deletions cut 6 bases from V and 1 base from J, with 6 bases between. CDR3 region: CSADSQETQYF. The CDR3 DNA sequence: TGCAGTGCCGACAGCCAAGAGACCCAGTACTTC.

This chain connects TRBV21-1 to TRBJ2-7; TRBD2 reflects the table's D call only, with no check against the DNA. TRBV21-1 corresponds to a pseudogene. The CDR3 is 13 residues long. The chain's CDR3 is CASSKKKEGLQYF. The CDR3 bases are TGTGCCAGCAGCAAAAAAAAAGAGGGATTGCAGTACTTC.

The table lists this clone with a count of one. CDR3: CASRAYTEAFF. The DNA of the CDR3 is TGTGCCTCCCGAGCATACACTGAAGCTTTCTTT. The genes are TRBV19 and TRBJ1-1; no definite D call. The CDR3 contains 11 residues. Germline values: CDR1 LNHDA, CDR2 SQIVND (reference sequence). Trimming pared 11 bases from V and 3 bases from J, leaving 10 bases between.

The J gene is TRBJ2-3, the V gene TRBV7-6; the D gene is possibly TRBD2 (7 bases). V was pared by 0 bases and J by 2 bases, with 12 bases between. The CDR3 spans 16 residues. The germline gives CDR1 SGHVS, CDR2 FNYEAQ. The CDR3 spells CASSLAGGGVTDTQYF. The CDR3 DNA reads TGTGCCAGCAGCTTAGCGGGAGGGGGTGTCACAGATACGCAGTATTTT. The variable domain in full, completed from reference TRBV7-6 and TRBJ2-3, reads GAGVSQSPRYKVTKRGQDVALRCDPISGHVSLYWYRQALGQGPEFLTYFNYEAQQDKSGLPNDRFSAERPEGSISTLTIQRTEQRDSAMYRCASSLAGGGVTDTQYFGPGTRLTVL.

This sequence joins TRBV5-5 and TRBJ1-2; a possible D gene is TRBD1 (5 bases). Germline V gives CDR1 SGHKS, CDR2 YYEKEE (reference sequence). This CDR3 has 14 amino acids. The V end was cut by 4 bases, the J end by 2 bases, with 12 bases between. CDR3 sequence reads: CASSPRDGNYGYTF. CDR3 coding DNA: TGTGCCAGCAGCCCTCGGGACGGAAACTATGGCTACACCTTC.

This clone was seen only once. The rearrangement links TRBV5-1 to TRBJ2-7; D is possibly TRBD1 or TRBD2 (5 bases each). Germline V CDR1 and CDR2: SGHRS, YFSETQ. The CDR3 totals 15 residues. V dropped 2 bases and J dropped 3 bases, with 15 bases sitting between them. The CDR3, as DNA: TGCGCCAGCAGCTTCGAGCCGGGACCCAACTACGAGCAGTACTTC. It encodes CASSFEPGPNYEQYF. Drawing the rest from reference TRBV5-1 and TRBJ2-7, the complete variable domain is KAGVTQTPRYLIKTRGQQVTLSCSPISGHRSVSWYQQTPGQGLQFLFEYFSETQRNKGNFPGRFSGRQFSNSRSEMNVSTLELGDSALYLCASSFEPGPNYEQYFGPGTRLTVT.

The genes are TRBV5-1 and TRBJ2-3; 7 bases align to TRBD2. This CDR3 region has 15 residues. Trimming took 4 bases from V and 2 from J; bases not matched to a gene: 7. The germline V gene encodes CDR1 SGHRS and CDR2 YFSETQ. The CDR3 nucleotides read TGCGCCAGCAGCCGCGGGGAGGGCCCCACAGATACGCAGTATTTT. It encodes CASSRGEGPTDTQYF.

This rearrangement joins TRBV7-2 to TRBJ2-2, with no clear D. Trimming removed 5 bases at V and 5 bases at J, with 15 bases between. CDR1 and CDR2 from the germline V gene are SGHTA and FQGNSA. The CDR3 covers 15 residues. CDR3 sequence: CASSPDGLRTGELFF. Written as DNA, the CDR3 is TGTGCCAGCAGCCCGGATGGGCTTCGGACCGGGGAGCTGTTTTTT.

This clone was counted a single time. The CDR3 spells CASSPDRLFTPNYGYTF. CDR3 bases: TGTGCCAGCAGCCCTGACAGGCTTTTCACCCCTAACTATGGCTACACCTTC. V usage is TRBV7-2 and J usage is TRBJ1-2; weak D call: TRBD1 (6 bases). The V and J ends lost 5 bases and 0 bases respectively, with 19 bases between them. Germline lookup yields CDR1 SGHTA and CDR2 FQGNSA. CDR3 length equals 17 residues.

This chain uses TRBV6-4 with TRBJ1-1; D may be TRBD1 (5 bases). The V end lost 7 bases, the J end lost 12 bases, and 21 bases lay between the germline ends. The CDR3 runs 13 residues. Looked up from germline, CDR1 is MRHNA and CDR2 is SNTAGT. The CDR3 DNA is TGTGCCAGCACTCCGGGACGGGACCGTGCGACTTTCTTT. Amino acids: CASTPGRDRATFF.

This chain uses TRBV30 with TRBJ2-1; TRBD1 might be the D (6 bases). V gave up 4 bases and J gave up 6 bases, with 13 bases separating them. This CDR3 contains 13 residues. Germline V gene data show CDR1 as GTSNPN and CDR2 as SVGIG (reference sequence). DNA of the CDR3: TGTGCCTGGACCAGGGGAACCGCCAATGAGCAGTTCTTC. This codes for CAWTRGTANEQFF.

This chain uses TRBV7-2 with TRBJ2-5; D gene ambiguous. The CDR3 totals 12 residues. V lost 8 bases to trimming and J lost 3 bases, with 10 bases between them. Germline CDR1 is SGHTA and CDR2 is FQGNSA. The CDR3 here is CASRHAEETQYF. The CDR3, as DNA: TGTGCCAGCCGCCACGCGGAAGAGACCCAGTACTTC.

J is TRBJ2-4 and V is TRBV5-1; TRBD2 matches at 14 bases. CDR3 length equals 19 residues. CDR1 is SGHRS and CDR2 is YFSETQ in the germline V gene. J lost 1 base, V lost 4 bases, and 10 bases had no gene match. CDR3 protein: CASSPAGTSGSNAKNIQYF. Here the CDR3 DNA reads TGCGCCAGCAGCCCGGCCGGGACTAGCGGGAGTAACGCCAAAAACATTCAGTACTTC. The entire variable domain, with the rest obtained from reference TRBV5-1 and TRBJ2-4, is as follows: KAGVTQTPRYLIKTRGQQVTLSCSPISGHRSVSWYQQTPGQGLQFLFEYFSETQRNKGNFPGRFSGRQFSNSRSEMNVSTLELGDSALYLCASSPAGTSGSNAKNIQYFGAGTRLSVL.

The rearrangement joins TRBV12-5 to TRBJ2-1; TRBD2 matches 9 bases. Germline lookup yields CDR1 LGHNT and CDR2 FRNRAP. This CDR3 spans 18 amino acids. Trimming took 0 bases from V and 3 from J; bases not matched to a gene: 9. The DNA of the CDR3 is TGTGCTAGTGGTTTGGTACTCGACGGGACTAGCCGCTACAATGAGCAGTTCTTC. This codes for CASGLVLDGTSRYNEQFF.

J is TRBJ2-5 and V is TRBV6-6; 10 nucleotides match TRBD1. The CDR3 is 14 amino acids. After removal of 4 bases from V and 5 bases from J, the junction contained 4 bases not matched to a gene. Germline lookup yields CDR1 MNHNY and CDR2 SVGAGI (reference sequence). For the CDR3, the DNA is TGTGCCAGCAGTTCTTGGACAGGGGGGGAGACCCAGTACTTC. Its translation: CASSSWTGGETQYF.

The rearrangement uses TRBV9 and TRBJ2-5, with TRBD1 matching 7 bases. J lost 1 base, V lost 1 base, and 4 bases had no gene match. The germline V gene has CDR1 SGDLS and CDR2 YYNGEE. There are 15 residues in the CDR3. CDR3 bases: TGTGCCAGCAGCGTAAGCAGGGGGATCCAAGAGACCCAGTACTTC. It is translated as CASSVSRGIQETQYF.

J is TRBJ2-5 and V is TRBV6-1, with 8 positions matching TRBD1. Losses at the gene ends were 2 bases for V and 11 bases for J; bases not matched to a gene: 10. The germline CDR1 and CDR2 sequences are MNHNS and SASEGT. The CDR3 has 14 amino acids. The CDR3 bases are TGTGCCAGCAGTGAAATAGGACAGGGCGGCGTGCAGTACTTC. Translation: CASSEIGQGGVQYF.

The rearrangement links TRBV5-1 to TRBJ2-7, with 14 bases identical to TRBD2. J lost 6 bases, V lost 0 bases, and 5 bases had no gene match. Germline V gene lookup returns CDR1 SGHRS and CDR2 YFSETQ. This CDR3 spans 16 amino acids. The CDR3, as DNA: TGCGCCAGCAGCTTGGGGGGACTAGCGGGAGACAGCGAGCAGTACTTC. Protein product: CASSLGGLAGDSEQYF.

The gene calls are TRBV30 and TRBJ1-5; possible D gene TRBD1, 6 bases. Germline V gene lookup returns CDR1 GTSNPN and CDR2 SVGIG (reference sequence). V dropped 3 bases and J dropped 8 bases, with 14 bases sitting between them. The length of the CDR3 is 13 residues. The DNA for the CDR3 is TGTGCCTGGAGAGGGGGACCCAGGGAGCCCCAGCATTTT. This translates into CAWRGGPREPQHF.

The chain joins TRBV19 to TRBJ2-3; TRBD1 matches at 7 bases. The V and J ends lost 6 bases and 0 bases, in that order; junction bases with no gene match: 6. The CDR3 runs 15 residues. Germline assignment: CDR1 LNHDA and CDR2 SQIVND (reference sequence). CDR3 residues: CASRIRTGSTDTQYF. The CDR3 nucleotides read TGTGCCAGTAGGATCCGGACAGGTAGCACAGATACGCAGTATTTT.